The present T cell receptor beta chain was sequenced within a study of blood T cell repertoires in COVID-19. Across the whole study: COVID-19 samples from acute and convalescent phases originated in the United States, Italy and Spain. In each case, the material was cDNA or gDNA derived from T cells, B-cell-depleted T cells, or PBMCs.

Generated by immunoSEQ multiplex PCR, the TCRdb table keeps only in-frame clones and is missing some. This sample has 150,000 to 200,000 clones; around 84% occur once, and the top ten carry under 15%. Deletions cut 5 bases from V and 9 bases from J, with 17 bases between. Germline values: CDR1 GTSNPN, CDR2 SVGIG (reference sequence). This CDR3 has 13 amino acids. The genes are TRBV30 and TRBJ1-3; D might be TRBD1 (5 bases). The origin of this receptor is a man between 25 and 39 years old with active or convalescent COVID-19. The sample consisted of peripheral blood. The CDR3 bases are TGTGCCTGGGCACCCCGCCAGGGTGGCACCATATATTTT. Protein: CAWAPRQGGTIYF.